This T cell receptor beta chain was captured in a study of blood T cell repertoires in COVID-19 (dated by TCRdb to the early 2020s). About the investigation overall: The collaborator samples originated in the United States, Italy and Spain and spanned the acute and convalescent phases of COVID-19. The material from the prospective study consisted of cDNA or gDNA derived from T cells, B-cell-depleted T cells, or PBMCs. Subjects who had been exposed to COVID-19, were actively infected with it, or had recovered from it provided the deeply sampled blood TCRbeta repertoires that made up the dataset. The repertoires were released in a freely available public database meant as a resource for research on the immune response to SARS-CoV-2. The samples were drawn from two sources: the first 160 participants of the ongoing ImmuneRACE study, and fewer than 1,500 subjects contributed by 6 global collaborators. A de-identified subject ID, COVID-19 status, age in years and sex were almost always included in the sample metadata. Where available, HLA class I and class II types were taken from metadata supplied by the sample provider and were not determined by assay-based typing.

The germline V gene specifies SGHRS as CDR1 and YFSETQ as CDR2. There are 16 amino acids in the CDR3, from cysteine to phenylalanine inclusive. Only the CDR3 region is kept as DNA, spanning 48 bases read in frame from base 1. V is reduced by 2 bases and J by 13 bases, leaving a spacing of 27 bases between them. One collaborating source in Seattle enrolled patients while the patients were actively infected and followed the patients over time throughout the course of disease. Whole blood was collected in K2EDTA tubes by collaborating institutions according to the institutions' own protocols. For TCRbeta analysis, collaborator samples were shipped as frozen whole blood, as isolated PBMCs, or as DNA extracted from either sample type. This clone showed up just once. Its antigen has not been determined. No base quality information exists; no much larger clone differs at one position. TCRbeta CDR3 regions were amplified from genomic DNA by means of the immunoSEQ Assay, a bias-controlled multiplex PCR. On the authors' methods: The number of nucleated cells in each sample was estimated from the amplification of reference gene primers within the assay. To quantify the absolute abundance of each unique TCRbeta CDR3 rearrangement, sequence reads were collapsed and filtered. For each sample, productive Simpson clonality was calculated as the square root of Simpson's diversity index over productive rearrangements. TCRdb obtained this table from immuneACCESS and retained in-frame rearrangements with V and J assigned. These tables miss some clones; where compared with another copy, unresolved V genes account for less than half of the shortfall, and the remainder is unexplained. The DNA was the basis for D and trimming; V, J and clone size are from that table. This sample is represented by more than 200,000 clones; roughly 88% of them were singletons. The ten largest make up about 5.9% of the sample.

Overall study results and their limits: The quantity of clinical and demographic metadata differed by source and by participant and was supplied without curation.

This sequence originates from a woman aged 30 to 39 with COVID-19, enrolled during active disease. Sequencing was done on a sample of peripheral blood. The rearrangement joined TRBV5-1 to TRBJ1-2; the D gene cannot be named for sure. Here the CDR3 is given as CASSFRPGVRGEVSTF. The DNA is TGCGCCAGCAGCTTTAGGCCTGGGGTGCGCGGGGAGGTTTCCACCTTC.